This T cell receptor (beta chain) was retrieved from a study of T cell responses to AZD1222 COVID-19 vaccine. The study, taken as a whole, reports: The sample set comprised mostly white British donors with more females, and clonal diversity was possibly underestimated. Mapped onto spike, vaccine-associated CD4 TCRs spanned it and were dominant at 160-218 and 743-854. Just six AZD1222 recipients were seropositive at baseline. Repertoires were obtained only post-peak T cell response.

With respect to this clone: Antigen specificity is unknown.

Germline assignment: CDR1 KGHDR and CDR2 SFDVKD. The CDR3 loop spans 13 amino acids. V dropped 6 bases and J dropped 13 bases, with 19 bases sitting between them. The repertoire was sequenced with immunoSEQ multiplex PCR; TCRdb's copy has only in-frame clones and lacks some. The sample holds 170,000 or so clones, about 93% seen once. The starting material was peripheral blood, obtained 28 days after the second dose of the MenACWY control vaccine. The gene calls are TRBV24-1 and TRBJ2-3; D is perhaps TRBD1 (6 bases). The origin of this receptor is an adult who received the MenACWY meningococcal vaccine as a control. CDR3 region: CATSPAGGTREYF. The CDR3 bases are TGTGCCACCAGTCCCGCGGGTGGGACAAGAGAGTATTTT.